These 3 T cell receptor beta chains were sequenced from one sample in a study of cytotoxic CD8 clonotypes in ibrutinib-treated CLL. The protocol was immunoSEQ multiplex PCR, while the TCRdb copy is restricted to in-frame clones and leaves out a portion. The table has 15,000 to 20,000 clones, about 80% seen once. The sample was PBMCs, taken before ibrutinib treatment. The receptors shown here come from a human donor with chronic lymphocytic leukemia.

The rearrangement uses TRBV19 and TRBJ2-7; no definite D call. The length of the CDR3 is 14 residues. Trimming shortened V by 3 bases and J by 2 bases, and 11 bases separated the two germline ends. CDR1 is LNHDA, CDR2 SQIVND, per germline (reference sequence). CDR3 sequence reads: CASSMLDGPYEQYF. CDR3 nucleotide sequence: TGTGCCAGTAGTATGCTGGACGGTCCCTACGAGCAGTACTTC.

A word on this clone: At one of its ends the junction is not consistent with the germline gene, which may arise from a read error. The J gene is TRBJ1-5, the V gene TRBV2; TRBD1 might be the D (5 bases). There are 12 residues in the CDR3. Germline V CDR1 and CDR2: SNHLY, FYNNEI. CDR3 sequence reads: CASNEGDQPQHF. DNA of the CDR3: TGTGCCAGCAATGAAGGGGATCAGCCCCAGCATTTT.

The chain recombines TRBV4-1 with TRBJ1-1; no clear D. Germline-derived CDR1 and CDR2 are MGHRA and YSYEKL. This CDR3 spans 14 amino acids. V gave up 0 bases and J gave up 1 base, with 6 bases separating them. The CDR3 DNA is TGCGCCAGCAGCCAAGATCCAGGGAACACTGAAGCTTTCTTT. This sequence encodes CASSQDPGNTEAFF.